This T cell receptor beta chain comes out of a study of T-cell memory formation after mild COVID-19. This clonotype was detected only a few times. CDR1 MNHNS and CDR2 SASEGT come from the germline V gene. Trimming cost V 1 base and J 4 bases, with 14 bases left between them. The length of the CDR3 is 16 residues. Researchers used 5'RACE with constant-segment primers to make TCR alpha and TCR beta cDNA libraries that carry sample barcodes and UMIs. TCRdb fed the 5' RACE reads into MiXCR, producing one record per CDR3 protein. The sample lists about 610,000 distinct CDR3 sequences; 17% were seen once. The V gene is TRBV6-1, the J gene TRBJ1-5; D is unresolved. Sequenced input: PBMCs or a T cell subset sorted from them (not recorded which). The receptor was derived from an adult woman who had mild COVID-19 (a few samples of this study predate the infection). Cell type and time point are not known. The CDR3 loop is CASSEEVWRHNQPQHF. CDR3 in DNA: TGTGCCAGCAGTGAAGAGGTCTGGAGGCATAATCAGCCCCAGCATTTT.